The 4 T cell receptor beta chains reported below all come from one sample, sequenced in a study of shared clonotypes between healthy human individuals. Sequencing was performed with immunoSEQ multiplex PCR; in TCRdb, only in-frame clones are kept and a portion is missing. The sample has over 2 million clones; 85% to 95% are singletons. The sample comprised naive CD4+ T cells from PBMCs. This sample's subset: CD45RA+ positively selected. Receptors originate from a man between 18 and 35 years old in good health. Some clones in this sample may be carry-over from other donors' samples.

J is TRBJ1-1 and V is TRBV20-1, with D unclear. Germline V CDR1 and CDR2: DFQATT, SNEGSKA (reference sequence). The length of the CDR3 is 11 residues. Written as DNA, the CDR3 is TGCGGGCTCATGGAGAACACTGAAGCTTTCTTT. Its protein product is CGLMENTEAFF.

The CDR3 region is CASSVVPGPLGEQFF. CDR3 in DNA: TGTGCCAGCAGCGTAGTTCCAGGGCCGCTCGGTGAGCAGTTCTTC. The chain carries TRBV9 and TRBJ2-1; possible D gene TRBD1, 5 bases. Trimming took 0 bases from V and 9 from J, leaving 16 bases between them. Germline values: CDR1 SGDLS, CDR2 YYNGEE. The CDR3 covers 15 residues. The full variable domain, its missing parts supplied by reference TRBV9 and TRBJ2-1, is DSGVTQTPKHLITATGQRVTLRCSPRSGDLSVYWYQQSLDQGLQFLIQYYNGEERAKGNILERFSAQQFPDLHSELNLSSLELGDSALYFCASSVVPGPLGEQFFGPGTRLTVL.

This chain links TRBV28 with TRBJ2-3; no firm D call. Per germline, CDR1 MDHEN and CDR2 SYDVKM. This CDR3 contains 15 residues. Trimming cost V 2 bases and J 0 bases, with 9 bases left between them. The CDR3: CASSLMAESTDTQYF. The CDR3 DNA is TGTGCCAGCAGTTTAATGGCGGAAAGCACAGATACGCAGTATTTT.

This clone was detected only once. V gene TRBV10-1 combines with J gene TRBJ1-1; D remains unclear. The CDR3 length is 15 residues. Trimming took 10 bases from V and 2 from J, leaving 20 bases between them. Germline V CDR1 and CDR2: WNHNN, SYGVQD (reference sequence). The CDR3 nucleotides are TGCGCCATCCCCCCGCTCTCGGGAATCAACACTGAAGCTTTCTTT. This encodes CAIPPLSGINTEAFF.